This T cell receptor beta chain came from a study of identical twins. The J segment lost 3 bases and the V segment lost 0 bases, leaving 3 bases of the junction unmatched. This CDR3 contains 16 residues. In germline, CDR1 is SGHRS, CDR2 YFSETQ. A universal primer site arose from template switching, and cDNA bore unique molecular identifiers. One entry per CDR3 protein results from TCRdb running MiXCR on the 5' RACE reads. The profile shows 690,000 or so distinct CDR3 sequences, around 6% of them singletons. Overall study results and limits: Cross-sectional statistical analysis, not tracking of the same donors, underpinned the conclusions. With abundant cord blood beta clonotypes, insertions were fewer; memory repertoires showed no such pattern. Out-of-frame alpha sequences that twins shared showed excess low generation probability.

The table lists this clonotype with many counts. Its antigen remains unidentified. The chain couples TRBV5-1 to TRBJ2-2, with 9 nucleotides matching TRBD1. This TCR came from a man between 18 and 29 years old in good health. Sequenced: naive T cells sorted from blood. CDR3 amino acids: CASSLDGTGYTGELFF. CDR3 nucleotide sequence: TGCGCCAGCAGCTTGGACGGGACAGGGTACACCGGGGAGCTGTTTTTT.